Here is one T cell receptor (beta chain) with its context. Its specificity is not known. Primers included in the PCR were 60 Vbeta and 13 Jbeta primers. In the source study's methods: Later analysis identified tens of millions of unique TCR beta chains, roughly 11 million shared. The method was immunoSEQ multiplex PCR; TCRdb's version includes in-frame clones alone and lacks a portion of them. D and trimming were read from the DNA, whereas the V and J calls and clone size are those reported in that table. This repertoire shows 150,000 to 250,000 clones, around 79% found once; its top ten account for under 2%. The data were taken from a study of cytomegalovirus exposure and HLA in healthy donors. Study findings and constraints: Highly shared sequence variants in one cluster were likely a sequencing artifact.

Germline CDR1 and CDR2: MNHEY and SVGAGI. The CDR3 contains 15 residues. Losses at the gene ends were 4 bases for V and 5 bases for J; bases not matched to a gene: 6. The gene calls are TRBV6-5 and TRBJ2-2; 8 positions match TRBD1. The sequencing sample was made of PBMCs. This TCR came from a girl aged 10 to 17 in good health and CMV-seropositive. The CDR3 loop reads CASSFGQGGTGELFF. The DNA for the CDR3 is TGTGCCAGCAGTTTCGGACAGGGCGGAACCGGGGAGCTGTTTTTT.